Each of the 3 T cell receptor beta chains below was sequenced from the same sample in a study of blood T cell repertoires in COVID-19. Here immunoSEQ multiplex PCR was the method, and the copy in TCRdb shows in-frame clones only, minus some. Among about 230,000 clones, 89% were seen once, and the ten largest hold around 4.2%. Material: PBMCs or T cells enriched from blood (not recorded which). The receptors stem from a woman in her thirties with acute COVID-19.

This clone was observed once. The rearrangement joins TRBV6-5 to TRBJ1-2, with 11 bases that match TRBD1. V lost 0 bases to trimming and J lost 7 bases; unmatched junction nucleotides: 4. The germline CDR1 and CDR2 sequences are MNHEY and SVGAGI. The CDR3 covers 15 residues. The CDR3 DNA sequence: TGTGCCAGCAGTTACTCGGACAGGGGGCGGGGTGGCTACACCTTC. Its translation is CASSYSDRGRGGYTF.

This clone was detected once. The CDR3 protein is CASQKAGGNQPQHF. The CDR3 region has the DNA TGTGCCAGCCAAAAGGCGGGAGGCAATCAGCCCCAGCATTTT. The genes are TRBV6-5 and TRBJ1-5; no clear D gene. From germline, CDR1 is MNHEY and CDR2 SVGAGI. The ends were cut back, 8 bases at V and 2 bases at J, with 13 bases in the middle. The CDR3 runs to 14 residues.

The chain is built from TRBV28 and TRBJ2-1, with TRBD1 matching over 7 bases. V lost 8 bases, J lost 4 bases, and 8 bases stayed unmatched. This CDR3 has 14 amino acids. CDR1 MDHEN and CDR2 SYDVKM come from the germline V gene. The CDR3 loop is CASFGTATYNEQFF. The CDR3 DNA reads TGTGCCAGCTTCGGGACAGCCACTTACAATGAGCAGTTCTTC.